Below, 32 T cell receptor beta chains from the same sample are listed, as sequenced in a study of T cell changes during pregnancy in multiple sclerosis. Method: immunoSEQ multiplex PCR; TCRdb's copy keeps in-frame clones and lacks some. This sample carries about 54,000 clones, around 92% of them seen once, and the ten largest clones take 1% to 1.5%. This material consisted of peripheral blood, taken after pregnancy. The source of these receptors is a female donor in good health, enrolled as a control in a pregnancy study.

This chain's CDR3 is CARDRANTGELFF. In nucleotides, the CDR3 is TGTGCCAGAGACAGAGCGAACACCGGGGAGCTGTTTTTT. V gene TRBV6-5 combines with J gene TRBJ2-2; tentative D call: TRBD1 (5 bases). The CDR3 has 13 amino acids. Trimming left V 9 bases short and J 0 bases short, with 8 bases between. Germline-derived CDR1 and CDR2 are MNHEY and SVGAGI.

This clone was counted once. The chain employs TRBV6-6 and TRBJ1-2; D is ambiguous. Between the trimmed V and J ends, which lost 8 bases and 4 bases, there was a span of 11 bases. The CDR3 extends over 12 amino acids. The germline gives CDR1 MNHNY, CDR2 SVGAGI (reference sequence). This chain's CDR3 is CASAKEAYGYTF. The CDR3 DNA reads TGTGCCAGCGCCAAGGAGGCCTATGGCTACACCTTC.

The chain employs TRBV5-1 and TRBJ2-7; TRBD1 matches at 9 bases. This CDR3 comprises 17 residues. With V trimmed by 4 bases and J by 3 bases, 14 bases remained unmatched. From germline, CDR1 is SGHRS and CDR2 YFSETQ. CDR3 sequence reads: CASSTPTDRGTIYEQYF. CDR3 DNA: TGCGCCAGCAGCACGCCGACCGACAGGGGGACAATCTACGAGCAGTACTTC.

This clone was seen once. This chain connects TRBV11-1 to TRBJ1-6; D not resolved. This CDR3 region has 14 residues. Germline V lookup: CDR1 SGHAT, CDR2 FQDESV (reference sequence). The ends were cut back, 5 bases at V and 10 bases at J, with 15 bases in the middle. The CDR3 sequence: CASSPGQAGSPLHF. For the CDR3, the DNA is TGTGCCAGCAGCCCAGGTCAGGCTGGCTCACCCCTCCACTTT.

The chain has TRBV9 and TRBJ2-7; a possible D gene is TRBD1 (6 bases). Looked up from germline, CDR1 is SGDLS and CDR2 is YYNGEE. V lost 0 bases and J 2 bases, leaving 12 bases between the germline ends. The CDR3 sequence is 15 residues long. The CDR3: CASSVGPGHPYEQYF. The CDR3 nucleotides are TGTGCCAGCAGCGTAGGTCCGGGACACCCCTACGAGCAGTACTTC. Supplemented by reference TRBV9 and TRBJ2-7, the full variable domain reads DSGVTQTPKHLITATGQRVTLRCSPRSGDLSVYWYQQSLDQGLQFLIQYYNGEERAKGNILERFSAQQFPDLHSELNLSSLELGDSALYFCASSVGPGHPYEQYFGPGTRLTVT.

The V and J genes are TRBV27 and TRBJ2-7, with 8 bases that match TRBD2. V gave up 6 bases and J gave up 7 bases; unmatched junction bases: 11. The germline CDR1 and CDR2 sequences are MNHEY and SMNVEV (reference sequence). This CDR3 has 14 amino acids. CDR3 protein: CASSYSGTDWEQYF. CDR3 sequence (DNA): TGTGCCAGCAGCTATAGCGGGACCGATTGGGAGCAGTACTTC.

This rearrangement joins TRBV15 to TRBJ2-7; weak D call: TRBD1 (6 bases). The CDR3 runs 13 residues. Germline CDR1 is LNHNV and CDR2 is YYDKDF (reference sequence). Between the trimmed V and J ends, which lost 0 bases and 11 bases, there was a span of 14 bases. This CDR3 reads CATSRDPGQLEYF. CDR3 DNA: TGTGCCACCAGCAGAGATCCCGGACAGCTGGAGTACTTC.

The chain carries TRBV7-6 and TRBJ2-5; a possible D gene is TRBD2 (7 bases). The length of the CDR3 is 15 residues. V lost 5 bases and J 5 bases, leaving 18 bases between the germline ends. Germline V gene lookup returns CDR1 SGHVS and CDR2 FNYEAQ. CDR3 region: CASSPTPEGGETQYF. The CDR3 region has the DNA TGTGCCAGCAGCCCCACCCCCGAGGGGGGGGAGACCCAGTACTTC. Together with reference TRBV7-6 and TRBJ2-5, the CDR3 gives the full variable domain: GAGVSQSPRYKVTKRGQDVALRCDPISGHVSLYWYRQALGQGPEFLTYFNYEAQQDKSGLPNDRFSAERPEGSISTLTIQRTEQRDSAMYRCASSPTPEGGETQYFGPGTRLLVL.

This chain joins TRBV2 and TRBJ2-5; 7 bases are shared with TRBD1. This CDR3 has 14 amino acids. Germline lookup yields CDR1 SNHLY and CDR2 FYNNEI. With V trimmed by 6 bases and J by 5 bases, 9 bases remained unmatched. CDR3 bases: TGTGCCAGCAGCCCTCCGGGACAGCTGGAGACCCAGTACTTC. It is translated as CASSPPGQLETQYF.

V gene TRBV6-6 combines with J gene TRBJ1-6; D is undetermined. Trimming removed 8 bases from V and 0 bases from J, with 8 bases in between. CDR1 and CDR2 from the germline V gene are MNHNY and SVGAGI (reference sequence). The CDR3 totals 14 residues. The CDR3, as DNA: TGTGCCAGCGAGCGGAGCTCCTATAATTCACCCCTCCACTTT. Protein: CASERSSYNSPLHF.

To note about this clone: At one boundary the junction diverges from the germline segment, which might be a read error. The chain employs TRBV20-1 and TRBJ1-2, with TRBD1 matching 8 bases. Germline loops: CDR1 DFQATT, CDR2 SNEGSKA (reference sequence). This CDR3 is built from 10 residues. In nucleotides, the CDR3 is TGCAGTGCTAGAGGCGGACAGGGATCATTC. Protein: CSARGGQGSF.

V usage is TRBV6-1 and J usage is TRBJ1-1, with D uncertain. With 11 bases removed from V and 1 base from J, the gap between germline ends came to 20 bases. Germline V gene lookup returns CDR1 MNHNS and CDR2 SASEGT. This CDR3 comprises 15 residues. The CDR3 DNA reads as TGTGCCGCCACCAGGTCTGTATCAGAGAACACTGAAGCTTTCTTT. It encodes CAATRSVSENTEAFF.

The rearrangement uses TRBV7-2 and TRBJ2-3; 8 nucleotides line up with TRBD1. Germline loops: CDR1 SGHTA, CDR2 FQGNSA. The V gene end was trimmed by 6 bases and the J gene end by 5 bases; junction bases not matched to a gene: 19. This CDR3 comprises 18 residues. The CDR3 coding sequence is TGTGCCAGCAGGATCGGGTTTGGACAGGGTTGGTTGGAAGATACGCAGTATTTT. This encodes CASRIGFGQGWLEDTQYF.

The chain carries TRBV19 and TRBJ1-1; a possible D gene is TRBD1 (6 bases). The CDR3 contains 13 residues. From germline, CDR1 is LNHDA and CDR2 SQIVND (reference sequence). Trimming pared 4 bases from V and 1 base from J, leaving 7 bases between. The DNA for the CDR3 is TGTGCCAGTAGTAGGACAGCGAACACTGAAGCTTTCTTT. Translated, it gives CASSRTANTEAFF. The full variable domain, in which reference TRBV19 and TRBJ1-1 provide the parts outside the CDR3, is DGGITQSPKYLFRKEGQNVTLSCEQNLNHDAMYWYRQDPGQGLRLIYYSQIVNDFQKGDIAEGYSVSREKKESFPLTVTSAQKNPTAFYLCASSRTANTEAFFGQGTRLTVV.

The CDR3 sequence is CASSLGEGQPQHF. DNA for the CDR3: TGTGCCAGCAGTTTAGGGGAGGGGCAGCCCCAGCATTTT. The V and J genes are TRBV27 and TRBJ1-5, with a weak D call TRBD1 (5 bases). Trimming removed 2 bases from V and 7 bases from J, with 9 bases in between. The CDR3 is made up of 13 amino acids. Germline CDR1 MNHEY, CDR2 SMNVEV (reference sequence).

The chain links TRBV2 to TRBJ1-5; D may be TRBD1 (6 bases). CDR1 is SNHLY, CDR2 FYNNEI, per germline. The CDR3 runs 13 residues. Trimming left V 6 bases short and J 7 bases short, with 13 bases between. CDR3 coding DNA: TGTGCCAGCAGGAGGGGGGGAAGGCAGCCCCAGCATTTT. Its protein is CASRRGGRQPQHF.

V is TRBV6-5 and J is TRBJ1-2; D may be TRBD1 (6 bases). Germline CDR1 reads MNHEY; CDR2 reads SVGAGI. This CDR3 has 15 residues. V lost 5 bases, J lost 2 bases, and 15 bases lay in between. DNA for the CDR3: TGTGCCAGCAGTCGGGACATCTTAGGGAACTATGGCTACACCTTC. Its translation: CASSRDILGNYGYTF.

This chain links TRBV6-5 with TRBJ2-5, with D tentatively TRBD2 (6 bases). V lost 2 bases, J lost 2 bases, and 9 bases lay in between. CDR3 length equals 14 residues. Germline V gives CDR1 MNHEY, CDR2 SVGAGI. CDR3 residues: CASSYGGAQETQYF. CDR3 DNA: TGTGCCAGCAGTTACGGCGGGGCACAAGAGACCCAGTACTTC.

V and J are TRBV13 and TRBJ2-3; 10 bases are a match to TRBD2. This CDR3 is 15 amino acids long. Germline lookup yields CDR1 PRHDT and CDR2 FYEKMQ (reference sequence). Losses at the gene ends were 5 bases for V and 5 bases for J; bases not matched to a gene: 7. The DNA of the CDR3 is TGTGCCAGCAGCCTAAAGCGGGAGGGCGGAGATACGCAGTATTTT. It is translated as CASSLKREGGDTQYF.

In this sample, this clone turned up a few times. This sequence joins TRBV7-9 and TRBJ1-5; D remains ambiguous. The ends were cut back, 1 base at V and 7 bases at J, with 17 bases in the middle. CDR1 and CDR2 from the germline V gene are SEHNR and FQNEAQ (reference sequence). This CDR3 spans 16 amino acids. The CDR3 DNA sequence: TGTGCCAGCAGCTTAGGGGTAGGGCGGGCGCAACAGCCCCAGCATTTT. Protein product: CASSLGVGRAQQPQHF.

The chain joins TRBV7-2 to TRBJ1-1; possible D gene TRBD1, 5 bases. The CDR3 extends over 15 amino acids. Trimming took off 4 bases at V and 0 bases at J, with 12 bases between the two ends. Germline V gives CDR1 SGHTA, CDR2 FQGNSA. CDR3 sequence: CASSSRRGVNTEAFF. The CDR3 DNA reads TGTGCCAGCAGCTCCCGGCGGGGCGTGAACACTGAAGCTTTCTTT.

This clone was seen a few times. Germline and junction disagree at one end, which may indicate a read error. The genes are TRBV2 and TRBJ1-2; D ambiguous. CDR1 is SNHLY and CDR2 is FYNNEI in the germline V gene. This CDR3 comprises 12 residues. Here the CDR3 reads CASSEALPGILF. CDR3 in DNA: TGTGCCAGCAGTGAAGCGCTTCCAGGAATCCTCTTC.

This clone was counted a single time. The chain links TRBV6-1 to TRBJ1-1; D gene unclear. Trimming cost V 1 base and J 8 bases, with 17 bases left between them. Germline lookup yields CDR1 MNHNS and CDR2 SASEGT. The CDR3 runs to 15 residues. CDR3 nucleotide sequence: TGTGCCAGCAGTGAAGGGGCACTGCGAGCTTCGGAAGCTTTCTTT. Translating gives CASSEGALRASEAFF.

The rearrangement joins TRBV4-3 to TRBJ1-2, with TRBD1 matching 7 bases. CDR1 is LGHNA, CDR2 YSLEER, per germline. The CDR3 is made up of 14 amino acids. V lost 1 base to trimming and J lost 4 bases; unmatched junction nucleotides: 3. CDR3 in amino acids: CASSQGPGGYGYTF. The CDR3 DNA is TGCGCCAGCAGCCAAGGCCCAGGGGGCTATGGCTACACCTTC.

The V and J genes are TRBV28 and TRBJ2-7; D is undetermined. V was trimmed by 4 bases and J by 0 bases, leaving 16 bases between them. CDR3 size: 16 residues. Germline CDR1 reads MDHEN; CDR2 reads SYDVKM. CDR3 nucleotides: TGTGCCAGCAGTTCCAACCTTCAGCGTAGCTCCTACGAGCAGTACTTC. Amino acids: CASSSNLQRSSYEQYF.

The CDR3 DNA is TGCGCCAGCAGTCGGACAGGGGACTCCTACAATGAGCAGTTCTTC. This encodes CASSRTGDSYNEQFF. The rearrangement uses TRBV5-1 and TRBJ2-1; 9 bases agree with TRBD1. The CDR3 sequence is 15 residues long. Losses at the gene ends were 5 bases for V and 0 bases for J; bases not matched to a gene: 3. Per germline, CDR1 SGHRS and CDR2 YFSETQ.

The rearrangement joins TRBV6-1 to TRBJ2-7; weak D call: TRBD2 (6 bases). Germline loops: CDR1 MNHNS, CDR2 SASEGT. V lost 2 bases and J lost 3, with 11 bases in between. The CDR3 length is 14 residues. The CDR3 sequence is CASSERVGGYEQYF. As DNA, the CDR3 is TGTGCCAGCAGTGAAAGGGTCGGGGGCTACGAGCAGTACTTC.

The chain joins TRBV11-3 to TRBJ1-1; no clear D gene. The V end lost 2 bases, the J end lost 1 base, and 5 bases lay between the germline ends. Looked up from germline, CDR1 is SGHNT and CDR2 is YENEEA. The CDR3 consists of 13 residues. The CDR3 DNA follows: TGTGCCAGCAGCTTATCAGGGAACACTGAAGCTTTCTTT. This encodes CASSLSGNTEAFF. Using reference TRBV11-3 and TRBJ1-1 for the parts outside the CDR3, the full variable domain is EAGVVQSPRYKIIEKKQPVAFWCNPISGHNTLYWYLQNLGQGPELLIRYENEEAVDDSQLPKDRFSAERLKGVDSTLKIQPAELGDSAVYLCASSLSGNTEAFFGQGTRLTVV.

The genes are TRBV7-2 and TRBJ2-5; 8 nucleotides line up with TRBD1. Germline V gene data show CDR1 as SGHTA and CDR2 as FQGNSA. V shed 3 bases, J shed 4 bases, and the junction held 1 base outside the gene matches. The length of the CDR3 is 13 residues. Here the CDR3 DNA reads TGTGCCAGCAGCTTTGGACAGGGAGAGACCCAGTACTTC. This gives the protein CASSFGQGETQYF.

The rearrangement uses TRBV6-5 and TRBJ1-5; 8 bases fit TRBD1. The CDR3 has 15 residues. J lost 3 bases, V lost 5 bases, and 6 bases had no gene match. The germline V gene encodes CDR1 MNHEY and CDR2 SVGAGI. The CDR3 coding sequence is TGTGCCAGCAGTCCCGGACAGGGCAACAATCAGCCCCAGCATTTT. Residues: CASSPGQGNNQPQHF.

CDR3: CASSLDPGQDKYF. CDR3 sequence (DNA): TGTGCCAGCAGCTTAGACCCGGGACAGGATAAGTATTTT. The rearrangement uses TRBV5-6 and TRBJ2-3, with TRBD1 identical over 8 bases. There are 13 residues in the CDR3. Per germline, CDR1 SGHDT and CDR2 YYEEEE. The V segment lost 2 bases and the J segment 13 bases; nucleotides outside the gene matches: 9.

The chain employs TRBV6-1 and TRBJ1-3; a possible D gene is TRBD1 (5 bases). V shed 3 bases and J shed 5 bases, with 8 bases lying between them. The CDR3 covers 13 residues. In germline, CDR1 is MNHNS, CDR2 SASEGT. The CDR3 bases are TGTGCCAGCAGTGACCCAGGGAGAAACACCATATATTTT. It yields the protein CASSDPGRNTIYF.